The text below deals with one T cell receptor (beta chain). Its target is not known. This entry comes from a study of cytomegalovirus exposure and HLA in healthy donors. Study results and limitations: Three of the chains that were CMV-associated were confirmed in vitro to be specific for CMV antigens.

Amplification used 60 Vbeta primers and 13 Jbeta primers. TCRdb's copy holds only in-frame clones and misses some; the assay was immunoSEQ multiplex PCR. The table has 150,000 to 200,000 clones, around four fifths seen once. Between the trimmed V and J ends, which lost 0 bases and 2 bases, there was a span of 25 bases. Per the germline V gene, CDR1 is LGHNA and CDR2 is YNFKEQ. This CDR3 has 20 amino acids. The chain is built from TRBV4-2 and TRBJ1-1; possibly TRBD1 for D (5 bases). Sample: PBMCs. The source of this sequence is a woman aged 45-60 years in good health and CMV-seropositive. The CDR3 here is CASSQEAGKGFASSNTEAFF. DNA of the CDR3: TGTGCCAGCAGCCAAGAAGCAGGGAAAGGGTTCGCGTCTTCCAACACTGAAGCTTTCTTT.